Sequencing of this TCR beta chain was carried out in a study of T cells in Graves' hyperthyroidism and ophthalmopathy. General study points: Most thyroid clonotypes expanded above 0.001 appeared in blood too.

RNA transcripts provided the source from which TCR beta CDR3 regions were amplified. During a first-round RT-PCR of the TCR CDR3, the HTBI primer set was used. TCRdb processed the multiplex PCR reads anew with MiXCR; each CDR3 protein has one entry. Among around 610,000 distinct CDR3 sequences listed, approximately 15% were seen once. This clonotype has a count of ten or more. Its target is not known. The V gene end was trimmed by 4 bases and the J gene end by 5 bases; junction bases not matched to a gene: 8. CDR3 length: 15 residues. Per the germline V gene, CDR1 is KGHDR and CDR2 is SFDVKD. J is TRBJ2-5 and V is TRBV24-1; 8 bases align to TRBD2. Input material: blood. This clonotype originated in a middle-aged woman with Graves' ophthalmopathy. The chain's CDR3 is CATSDSRGGWETQYF. CDR3 sequence (DNA): TGTGCCACCAGTGACTCACGGGGGGGCTGGGAGACCCAGTACTTC.